Sequencing of this T cell receptor (beta chain) was carried out in a study of CD8 T cells in Susac syndrome. Random hexamers primed reverse transcription of about 0.5 to 1 ug RNA. TCRdb re-derived calls from the immunoSEQ multiplex PCR reads in MiXCR, one entry per CDR3 protein. The sample shows hundreds of thousands of distinct CDR3 sequences, over 75% of them seen only once. From blood CD8+ and CD4+ T cells, the TCR beta chain was sequenced. FACS enriched CD8+ TEMRA cells, while bulk CD8+ and CD4+ were negatively isolated. This CDR3 is built from 15 residues. Germline V CDR1 and CDR2: MNHEY, SVGAGI. V was cut by 6 bases and J by 5 bases, with 17 bases left in between.

Material for sequencing was CD8+ T cells from PBMCs. The genes are TRBV6-5 and TRBJ2-1; D might be TRBD2 (6 bases). The TCR comes from a human donor with multiple sclerosis. The CDR3 DNA sequence: TGTGCCAGCAGCCGCCCGGGGGATCCCCACAATGAGCAGTTCTTC. Protein product: CASSRPGDPHNEQFF.